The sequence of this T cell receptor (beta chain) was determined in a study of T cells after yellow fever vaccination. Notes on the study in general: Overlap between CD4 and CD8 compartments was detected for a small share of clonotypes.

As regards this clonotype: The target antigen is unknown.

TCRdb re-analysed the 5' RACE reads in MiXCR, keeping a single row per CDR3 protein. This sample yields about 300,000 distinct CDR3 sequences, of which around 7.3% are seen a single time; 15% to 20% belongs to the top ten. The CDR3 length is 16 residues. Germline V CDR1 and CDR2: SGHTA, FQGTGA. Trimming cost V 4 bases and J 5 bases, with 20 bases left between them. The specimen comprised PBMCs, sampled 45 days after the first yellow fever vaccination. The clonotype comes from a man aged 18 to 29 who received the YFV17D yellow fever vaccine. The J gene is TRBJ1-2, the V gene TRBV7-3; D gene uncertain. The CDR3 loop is CASSSSPDDGWYGYTF. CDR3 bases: TGTGCCAGCAGCTCCTCACCTGACGACGGGTGGTATGGCTACACCTTC.